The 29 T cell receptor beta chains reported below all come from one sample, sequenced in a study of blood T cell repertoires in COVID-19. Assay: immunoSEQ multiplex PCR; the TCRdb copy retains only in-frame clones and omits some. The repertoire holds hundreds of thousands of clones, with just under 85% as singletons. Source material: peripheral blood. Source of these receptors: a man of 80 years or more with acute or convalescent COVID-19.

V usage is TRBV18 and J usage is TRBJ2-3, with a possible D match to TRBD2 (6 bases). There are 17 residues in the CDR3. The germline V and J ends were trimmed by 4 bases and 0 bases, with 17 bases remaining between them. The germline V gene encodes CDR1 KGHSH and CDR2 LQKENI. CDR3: CASSLLGGVLSTDTQYF. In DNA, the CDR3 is TGTGCCAGCTCACTCCTCGGGGGAGTCCTTAGCACAGATACGCAGTATTTT.

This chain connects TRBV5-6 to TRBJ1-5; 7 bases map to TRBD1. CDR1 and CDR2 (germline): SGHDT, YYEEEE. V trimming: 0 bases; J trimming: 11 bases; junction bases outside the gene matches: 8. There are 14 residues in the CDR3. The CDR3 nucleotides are TGTGCCAGCAGCTTGGCGGGACAGTTGAGGGCCCAGCATTTT. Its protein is CASSLAGQLRAQHF. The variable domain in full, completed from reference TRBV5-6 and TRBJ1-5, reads DAGVTQSPTHLIKTRGQQVTLRCSPKSGHDTVSWYQQALGQGPQFIFQYYEEEERQRGNFPDRFSGHQFPNYSSELNVNALLLGDSALYLCASSLAGQLRAQHFGDGTRLSIL.

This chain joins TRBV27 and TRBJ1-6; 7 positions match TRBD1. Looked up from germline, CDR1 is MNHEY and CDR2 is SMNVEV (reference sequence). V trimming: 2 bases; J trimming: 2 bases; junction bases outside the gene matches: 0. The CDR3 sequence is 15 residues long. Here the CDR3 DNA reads TGTGCCAGCAGTTTAGACAGGGCCTATAATTCACCCCTCCACTTT. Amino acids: CASSLDRAYNSPLHF.

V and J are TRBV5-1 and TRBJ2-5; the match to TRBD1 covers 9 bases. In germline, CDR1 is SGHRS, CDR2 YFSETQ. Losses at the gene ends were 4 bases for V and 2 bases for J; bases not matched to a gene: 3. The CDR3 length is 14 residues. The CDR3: CASSRTGDQETQYF. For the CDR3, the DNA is TGCGCCAGCAGCCGGACAGGGGATCAAGAGACCCAGTACTTC.

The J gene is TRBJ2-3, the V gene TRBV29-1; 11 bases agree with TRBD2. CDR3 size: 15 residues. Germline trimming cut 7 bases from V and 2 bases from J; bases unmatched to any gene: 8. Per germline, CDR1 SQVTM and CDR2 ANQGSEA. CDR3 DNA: TGCAGCGCTCCTCTAGCGGGGGGACACACAGATACGCAGTATTTT. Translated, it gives CSAPLAGGHTDTQYF.

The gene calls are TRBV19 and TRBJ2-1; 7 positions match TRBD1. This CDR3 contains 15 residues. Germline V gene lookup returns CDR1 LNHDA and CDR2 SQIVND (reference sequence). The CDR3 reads CATTPPGTALKRQFF. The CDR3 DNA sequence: TGTGCGACGACCCCACCCGGGACAGCCCTTAAGAGGCAGTTCTTC.

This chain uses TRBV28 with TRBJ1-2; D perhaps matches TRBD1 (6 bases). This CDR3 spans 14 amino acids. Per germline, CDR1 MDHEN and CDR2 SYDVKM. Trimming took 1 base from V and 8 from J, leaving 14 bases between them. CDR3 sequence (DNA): TGTGCCAGCAGTTTATCAGGGGCAGCTTACGGCTACACCTTC. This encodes CASSLSGAAYGYTF.

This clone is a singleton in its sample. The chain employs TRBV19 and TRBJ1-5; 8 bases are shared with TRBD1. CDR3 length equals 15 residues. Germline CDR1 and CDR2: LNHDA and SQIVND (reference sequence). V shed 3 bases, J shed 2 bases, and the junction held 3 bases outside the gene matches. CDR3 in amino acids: CASSIRGQGNQPQHF. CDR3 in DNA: TGTGCCAGTAGTATCAGGGGACAGGGCAATCAGCCCCAGCATTTT.

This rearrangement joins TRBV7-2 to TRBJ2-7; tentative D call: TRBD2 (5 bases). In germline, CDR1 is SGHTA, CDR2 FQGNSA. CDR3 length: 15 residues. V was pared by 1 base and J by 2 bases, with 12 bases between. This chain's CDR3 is CASSLGGSSPYEQYF. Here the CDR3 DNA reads TGTGCCAGCAGCTTAGGAGGGTCTAGTCCCTACGAGCAGTACTTC.

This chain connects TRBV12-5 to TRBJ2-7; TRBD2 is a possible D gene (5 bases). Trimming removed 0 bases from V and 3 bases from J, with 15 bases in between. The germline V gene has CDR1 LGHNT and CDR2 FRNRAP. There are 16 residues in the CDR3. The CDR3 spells CASGLVLDRNFYEQYF. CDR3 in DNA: TGTGCTAGTGGTTTGGTACTAGATCGGAATTTCTACGAGCAGTACTTC.

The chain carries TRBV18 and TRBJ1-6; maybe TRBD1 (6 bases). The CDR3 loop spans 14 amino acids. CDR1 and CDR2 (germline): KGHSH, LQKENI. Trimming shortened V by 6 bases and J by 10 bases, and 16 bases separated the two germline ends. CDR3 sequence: CASSVAGERSPLHF. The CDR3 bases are TGTGCCAGCTCGGTAGCAGGGGAGAGGTCACCCCTCCACTTT.

The CDR3 DNA is TGTGCCAGCAGTTACTCGAGTAATGCGGCCAAAAACATTCAGTACTTC. Encoded protein: CASSYSSNAAKNIQYF. This rearrangement joins TRBV6-5 to TRBJ2-4, with unresolved D. Germline CDR1 is MNHEY and CDR2 is SVGAGI. The V end was cut by 0 bases, the J end by 1 base, with 10 bases between. CDR3 length: 16 amino acids.

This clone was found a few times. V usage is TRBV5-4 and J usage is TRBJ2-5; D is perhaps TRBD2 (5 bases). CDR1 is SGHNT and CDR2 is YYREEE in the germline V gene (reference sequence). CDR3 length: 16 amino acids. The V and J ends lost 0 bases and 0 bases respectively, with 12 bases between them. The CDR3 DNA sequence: TGTGCCAGCAGCTTGGACTACGGGAAACACCAAGAGACCCAGTACTTC. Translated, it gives CASSLDYGKHQETQYF. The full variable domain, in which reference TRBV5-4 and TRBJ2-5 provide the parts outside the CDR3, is ETGVTQSPTHLIKTRGQQVTLRCSSQSGHNTVSWYQQALGQGPQFIFQYYREEENGRGNFPPRFSGLQFPNYSSELNVNALELDDSALYLCASSLDYGKHQETQYFGPGTRLLVL.

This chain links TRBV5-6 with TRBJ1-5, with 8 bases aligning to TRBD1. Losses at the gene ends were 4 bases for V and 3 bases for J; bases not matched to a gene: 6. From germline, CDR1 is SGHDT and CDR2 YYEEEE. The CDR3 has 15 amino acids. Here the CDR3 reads CASSTRTGYNQPQHF. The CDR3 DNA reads TGTGCCAGCAGCACGAGGACAGGGTACAATCAGCCCCAGCATTTT.

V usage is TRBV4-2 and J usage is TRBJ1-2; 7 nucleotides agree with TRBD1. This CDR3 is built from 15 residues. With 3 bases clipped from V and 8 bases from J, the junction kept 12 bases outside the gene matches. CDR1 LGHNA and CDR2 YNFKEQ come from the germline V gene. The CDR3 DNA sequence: TGTGCCAGCAGCCATGGGACAGCTCTCCCCGGGGGCTACACCTTC. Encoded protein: CASSHGTALPGGYTF.

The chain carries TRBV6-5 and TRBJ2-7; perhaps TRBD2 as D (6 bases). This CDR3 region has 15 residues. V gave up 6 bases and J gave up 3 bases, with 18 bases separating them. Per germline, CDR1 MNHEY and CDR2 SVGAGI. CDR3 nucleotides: TGTGCCAGCAGACCCAACGGGAGCCCTTTCTACGAGCAGTACTTC. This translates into CASRPNGSPFYEQYF.

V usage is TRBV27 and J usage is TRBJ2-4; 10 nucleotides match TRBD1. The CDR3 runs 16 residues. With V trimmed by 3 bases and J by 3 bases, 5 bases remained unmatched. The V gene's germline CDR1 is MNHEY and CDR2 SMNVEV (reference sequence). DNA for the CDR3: TGTGCCAGCAGTTTTTGGACAGGGGGAAGCAAAAACATTCAGTACTTC. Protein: CASSFWTGGSKNIQYF.

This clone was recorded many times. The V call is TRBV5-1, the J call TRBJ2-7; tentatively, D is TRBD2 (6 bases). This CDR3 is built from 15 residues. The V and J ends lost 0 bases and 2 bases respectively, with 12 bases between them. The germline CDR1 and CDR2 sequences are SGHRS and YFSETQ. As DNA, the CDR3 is TGCGCCAGCAGCTTGGCCGGGGGACGGCCCTACGAGCAGTACTTC. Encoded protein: CASSLAGGRPYEQYF.

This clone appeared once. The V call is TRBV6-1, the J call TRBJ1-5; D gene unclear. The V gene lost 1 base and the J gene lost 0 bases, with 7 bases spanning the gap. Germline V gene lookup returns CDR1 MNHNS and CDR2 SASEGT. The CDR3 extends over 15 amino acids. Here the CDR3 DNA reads TGTGCCAGCAGTGAAGAGCTCTATAGCAATCAGCCCCAGCATTTT. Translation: CASSEELYSNQPQHF.

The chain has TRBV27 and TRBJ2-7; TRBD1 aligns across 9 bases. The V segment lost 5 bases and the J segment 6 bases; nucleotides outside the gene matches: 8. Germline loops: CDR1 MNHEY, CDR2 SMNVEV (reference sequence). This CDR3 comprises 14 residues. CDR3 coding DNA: TGTGCCAGCAGTACAGGACAGGGGCCGGCCGAGCAGTACTTC. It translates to CASSTGQGPAEQYF.

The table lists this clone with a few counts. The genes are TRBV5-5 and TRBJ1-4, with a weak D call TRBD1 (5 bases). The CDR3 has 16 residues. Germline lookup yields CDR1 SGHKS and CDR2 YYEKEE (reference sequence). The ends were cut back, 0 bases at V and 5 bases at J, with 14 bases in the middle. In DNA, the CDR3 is TGTGCCAGCAGCTTGGCGGTGGGGTCAGGGAATGAAAAACTGTTTTTT. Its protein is CASSLAVGSGNEKLFF.

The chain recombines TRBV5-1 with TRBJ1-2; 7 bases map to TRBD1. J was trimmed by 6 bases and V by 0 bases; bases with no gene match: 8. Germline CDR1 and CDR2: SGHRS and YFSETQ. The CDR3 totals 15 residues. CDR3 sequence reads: CASSLAGQVGDGYTF. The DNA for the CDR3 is TGCGCCAGCAGCTTGGCCGGACAGGTCGGCGATGGCTACACCTTC. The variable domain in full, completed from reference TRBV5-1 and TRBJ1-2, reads KAGVTQTPRYLIKTRGQQVTLSCSPISGHRSVSWYQQTPGQGLQFLFEYFSETQRNKGNFPGRFSGRQFSNSRSEMNVSTLELGDSALYLCASSLAGQVGDGYTFGSGTRLTVV.

The DNA for the CDR3 is TGTGCCAGCAGTCAAAGGAGGAGCACAGATACGCAGTATTTT. It yields the protein CASSQRRSTDTQYF. The J gene is TRBJ2-3, the V gene TRBV6-5, with a possible D match to TRBD2 (5 bases). The V gene's germline CDR1 is MNHEY and CDR2 SVGAGI. Trimming pared 5 bases from V and 0 bases from J, leaving 9 bases between. There are 14 residues in the CDR3.

CDR3 amino acids: CASSPGTSGGIAKNIQYF. CDR3 bases: TGTGCCAGCAGTCCCGGGACTAGCGGGGGGATAGCCAAAAACATTCAGTACTTC. This sequence joins TRBV2 and TRBJ2-4, with 15 bases matching TRBD2. Germline-derived CDR1 and CDR2 are SNHLY and FYNNEI. Unmatched junction bases numbered 5, after V lost 5 bases and J lost 0 bases. The CDR3 length is 18 residues.

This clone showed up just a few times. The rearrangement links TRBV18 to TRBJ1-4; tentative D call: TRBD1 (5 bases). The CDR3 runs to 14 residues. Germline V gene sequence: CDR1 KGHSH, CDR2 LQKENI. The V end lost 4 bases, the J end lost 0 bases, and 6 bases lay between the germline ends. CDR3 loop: CASSRDSTNEKLFF. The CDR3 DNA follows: TGTGCCAGCTCACGGGACTCAACTAATGAAAAACTGTTTTTT.

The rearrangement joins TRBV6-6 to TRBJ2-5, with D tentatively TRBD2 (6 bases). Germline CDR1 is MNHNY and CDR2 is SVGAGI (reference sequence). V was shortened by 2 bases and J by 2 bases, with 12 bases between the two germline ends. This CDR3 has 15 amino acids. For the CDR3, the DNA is TGTGCCAGCAGTTACGGGCGTAGCGGACAAGAGACCCAGTACTTC. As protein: CASSYGRSGQETQYF.

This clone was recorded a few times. The DNA of the CDR3 is TGCGCCAGCAGCCAAGGATGGTTTCGGGACACCGCCTCTGGAAACACCATATATTTT. Protein sequence: CASSQGWFRDTASGNTIYF. The chain couples TRBV4-1 to TRBJ1-3; possibly TRBD1 for D (6 bases). Trimming took off 1 base at V and 0 bases at J, with 19 bases between the two ends. CDR3 length equals 19 residues. Per the germline V gene, CDR1 is MGHRA and CDR2 is YSYEKL.

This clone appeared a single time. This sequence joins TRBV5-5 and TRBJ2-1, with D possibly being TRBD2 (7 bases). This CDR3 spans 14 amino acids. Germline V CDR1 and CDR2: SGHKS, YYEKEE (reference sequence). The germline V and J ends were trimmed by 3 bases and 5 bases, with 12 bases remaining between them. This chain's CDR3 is CASSWGGPNNEQFF. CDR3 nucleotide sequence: TGTGCCAGCAGCTGGGGGGGGCCGAACAATGAGCAGTTCTTC.

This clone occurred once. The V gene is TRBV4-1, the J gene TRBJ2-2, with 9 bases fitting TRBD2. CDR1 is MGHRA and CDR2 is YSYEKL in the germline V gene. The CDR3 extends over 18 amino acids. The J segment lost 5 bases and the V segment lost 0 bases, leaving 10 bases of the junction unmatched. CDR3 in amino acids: CASSQEVPSGAGTGELFF. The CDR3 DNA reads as TGCGCCAGCAGCCAAGAGGTTCCTAGCGGGGCGGGGACCGGGGAGCTGTTTTTT.